One sample yielded the 20 T cell receptor beta chains listed below, sequenced in a study of vaccination and CD4 T cells after COVID-19. Treatment denoted: approximately 10-day PBMC culture with coronavirus spike peptide pools or control peptides (ViraFEST assay). The Oncomine TCR Beta short-read assay was applied to DNA of cultured CD4+ T cells. A single record per CDR3 protein comes from TCRdb applying MiXCR to the PCR reads. This table holds 12,000 or so distinct CDR3 sequences, roughly 50% found once. For these TCRs, the target antigens are not known. Sequencing was performed on CD4+ T cells from blood, cultured in vitro. All receptors come from a human donor who had recovered from COVID-19.

The V call is TRBV30, the J call TRBJ1-5; TRBD1 aligns across 8 bases. The CDR3 extends over 15 amino acids. Germline values: CDR1 GTSNPN, CDR2 SVGIG (reference sequence). Losses at the gene ends were 2 bases for V and 6 bases for J; bases not matched to a gene: 9. The CDR3 reads CAWSPQGAWGQPQHF. The CDR3 DNA sequence: TGTGCCTGGAGTCCGCAGGGGGCATGGGGTCAGCCCCAGCATTTT.

The sample holds a few counts of this clonotype. The rearrangement links TRBV6-1 to TRBJ2-2; D may correspond to TRBD1 or TRBD2 (5 bases each). Germline CDR1 reads MNHNS; CDR2 reads SASEGT. The CDR3 loop spans 14 amino acids. Trimming left V 5 bases short and J 2 bases short, with 9 bases between. The CDR3 loop reads CASSRDPNTGELFF. In DNA, the CDR3 is TGTGCCAGCAGTCGGGACCCCAACACCGGGGAGCTGTTTTTT.

The V call is TRBV6-2 or TRBV6-3, the J call TRBJ2-6, with D possibly TRBD2 on 6 matching bases. The germline V gene has CDR1 MNHEY and CDR2 SVGEGT. Between the trimmed V and J ends, which lost 8 bases and 0 bases, there was a span of 14 bases. The CDR3 is 16 amino acids. The CDR3 loop is CASGRGRNSGANVLTF. The CDR3 nucleotides are TGTGCCAGCGGGCGGGGCAGAAACTCTGGGGCCAACGTCCTGACTTTC.

The V call is TRBV15, the J call TRBJ2-1; the match to TRBD1 covers 10 bases. This CDR3 is built from 16 residues. V lost 0 bases, J lost 3 bases, and 2 bases stayed unmatched. Germline CDR1 and CDR2: LNHNV and YYDKDF (reference sequence). The CDR3 loop reads CATSRDGQGVYNEQFF. As DNA, the CDR3 is TGTGCCACCAGCAGAGATGGACAGGGGGTCTACAATGAGCAGTTCTTC.

This CDR3 is CASSATTGNTEAFF. In DNA, the CDR3 is TGCGCCAGCAGCGCAACGACAGGGAACACTGAAGCTTTCTTT. The chain has TRBV5-1 and TRBJ1-1; perhaps TRBD1 as D (6 bases). This CDR3 has 14 amino acids. Germline V CDR1 and CDR2: SGHRS, YFSETQ. Between the trimmed V and J ends, which lost 4 bases and 1 base, there was a span of 11 bases. Together with reference TRBV5-1 and TRBJ1-1, the CDR3 gives the full variable domain: KAGVTQTPRYLIKTRGQQVTLSCSPISGHRSVSWYQQTPGQGLQFLFEYFSETQRNKGNFPGRFSGRQFSNSRSEMNVSTLELGDSALYLCASSATTGNTEAFFGQGTRLTVV.

The gene calls are TRBV12-3 or TRBV12-4 and TRBJ2-3; D is possibly TRBD2 (7 bases). The CDR3 is 15 residues long. Trimming took 5 bases from V and 0 from J, leaving 12 bases between them. In DNA form, the CDR3 reads TGTGCCAGCAGTCACGCGGGGGCCAGCACAGATACGCAGTATTTT. Translated: CASSHAGASTDTQYF.

This clonotype was found a few times. The V gene is TRBV6-1, the J gene TRBJ1-5, with D perhaps TRBD1 (5 bases). CDR3 length: 15 residues. Germline V gives CDR1 MNHNS, CDR2 SASEGT. V lost 6 bases and J lost 0, with 12 bases in between. The CDR3 spells CASRPRADSNQPQHF. In DNA form, the CDR3 reads TGTGCCAGCAGACCCAGGGCCGATAGCAATCAGCCCCAGCATTTT.

The chain joins TRBV6-1 to TRBJ1-1; D gene uncertain. Trimming shortened V by 8 bases and J by 7 bases, and 14 bases separated the two germline ends. This CDR3 comprises 12 residues. From germline, CDR1 is MNHNS and CDR2 SASEGT. The CDR3 is CASSWDRREAFF. The CDR3 DNA reads TGTGCCAGCTCTTGGGATAGGCGTGAAGCTTTCTTT.

This chain joins TRBV24-1 and TRBJ2-5, with 8 bases matching TRBD1. This CDR3 spans 13 amino acids. Germline values: CDR1 KGHDR, CDR2 SFDVKD. Unmatched junction bases numbered 6, after V lost 9 bases and J lost 4 bases. The CDR3 reads CATGQGPGETQYF. CDR3 nucleotides: TGTGCCACCGGACAGGGACCGGGAGAGACCCAGTACTTC.

The rearrangement uses TRBV4-3 and TRBJ1-2; the D is unclear. CDR1 is LGHNA and CDR2 is YSLEER in the germline V gene. V was pared by 4 bases and J by 2 bases, with 14 bases between. This CDR3 region has 15 residues. The CDR3, as DNA: TGCGCCAGCAGCCCCCGAAGGTTACAGAACTATGGCTACACCTTC. Translation: CASSPRRLQNYGYTF.

The chain combines TRBV5-1 with TRBJ2-3, with D perhaps TRBD2 (5 bases). V lost 3 bases, J lost 5 bases, and 16 bases lay in between. Germline-derived CDR1 and CDR2 are SGHRS and YFSETQ. The CDR3 spans 15 residues. The CDR3 spells CASSSRGQSLDTQYF. CDR3 DNA: TGCGCCAGCAGCTCGCGAGGGCAATCCTTAGATACGCAGTATTTT.

This clonotype came up a few times. The chain carries TRBV10-3 and TRBJ1-6, with D tentatively TRBD1 (5 bases). Germline loops: CDR1 ENHRY, CDR2 SYGVKD. The CDR3 consists of 13 residues. V was shortened by 3 bases and J by 10 bases, with 10 bases between the two germline ends. The CDR3 region is CAISDRESSPLHF. CDR3 nucleotide sequence: TGTGCCATCAGTGACAGGGAGAGCTCACCCCTCCACTTT.

This clonotype has just a few counts. The gene calls are TRBV7-2 and TRBJ2-5; 7 nucleotides align to TRBD2. The CDR3 covers 15 residues. CDR1 and CDR2 (germline): SGHTA, FQGNSA. The V segment lost 3 bases and the J segment 2 bases; nucleotides outside the gene matches: 6. This chain's CDR3 is CASSLSGAGQETQYF. Here the CDR3 DNA reads TGTGCCAGCAGCTTGAGTGGAGCGGGGCAAGAGACCCAGTACTTC.

V is TRBV30 and J is TRBJ1-1; D is ambiguous. Germline values: CDR1 GTSNPN, CDR2 SVGIG (reference sequence). The CDR3 has 15 amino acids. V lost 4 bases to trimming and J lost 1 base, with 16 bases between them. The CDR3 coding sequence is TGTGCCTGGAACCAGCCGGGTCTCCCGAACACTGAAGCTTTCTTT. Residues: CAWNQPGLPNTEAFF.

This chain joins TRBV20-1 and TRBJ1-2; D ambiguous. CDR1 and CDR2 (germline): DFQATT, SNEGSKA (reference sequence). The CDR3 consists of 13 residues. The germline V and J ends were trimmed by 3 bases and 4 bases, with 12 bases remaining between them. The CDR3 loop reads CSARIRTLYGYTF. The CDR3 DNA is TGCAGTGCTAGGATAAGGACCCTCTATGGCTACACCTTC.

As DNA, the CDR3 is TGCGCCAGCAGCCCCCTAACCGGGAGCAACACTGAAGCTTTCTTT. Protein sequence: CASSPLTGSNTEAFF. The rearrangement uses TRBV5-1 and TRBJ1-1; unclear D gene. The length of the CDR3 is 15 residues. From germline, CDR1 is SGHRS and CDR2 YFSETQ. V was clipped by 4 bases and J by 2 bases, with 15 bases between them.

The V gene is TRBV20-1, the J gene TRBJ1-5; D perhaps matches TRBD1 (5 bases). The CDR3 length is 13 residues. Trimming took off 3 bases at V and 4 bases at J, with 10 bases between the two ends. Germline values: CDR1 DFQATT, CDR2 SNEGSKA (reference sequence). CDR3 nucleotide sequence: TGCAGTGCTAGTCAGGGACCAAATCAGCCCCAGCATTTT. The encoded protein is CSASQGPNQPQHF.

This clonotype was counted only a few times. The chain recombines TRBV20-1 with TRBJ1-2; D ambiguous. The V end was cut by 0 bases, the J end by 0 bases, with 14 bases between. In germline, CDR1 is DFQATT, CDR2 SNEGSKA (reference sequence). The CDR3 has 16 residues. The CDR3 nucleotides are TGCAGTGCTAGAGATTCGGCAGCCTTGTCTAACTATGGCTACACCTTC. Translated, it gives CSARDSAALSNYGYTF.

The chain recombines TRBV12-3 or TRBV12-4 with TRBJ1-5; the D is unclear. This CDR3 comprises 13 residues. V shed 7 bases and J shed 2 bases, with 9 bases lying between them. CDR3 bases: TGTGCCAGCACCTCTGGCCGCAATCAGCCCCAGCATTTT. Protein product: CASTSGRNQPQHF.

The chain recombines TRBV6-1 with TRBJ2-3, with TRBD1 identical over 9 bases. Unmatched junction bases numbered 14, after V lost 6 bases and J lost 1 base. Germline V CDR1 and CDR2: MNHNS, SASEGT. The CDR3 has 18 amino acids. CDR3: CASSKDRGQGVRTDTQYF. The CDR3 DNA is TGTGCCAGCAGCAAAGACAGGGGACAGGGAGTTCGCACAGATACGCAGTATTTT.